A selection of T cell receptor beta chains follows, all from one sample in a study of OX40 agonist ivuxolimab in advanced cancers. Measured with immunoSEQ multiplex PCR; TCRdb has only the in-frame clones, and not every one. Of tens of thousands of clones listed, around 90% are singletons. Material: CD4+ or CD8+ T cells sorted from blood, obtained in a trial of the OX40 agonist ivuxolimab. The receptors were sampled from an adult with an advanced solid tumor such as melanoma, head and neck, liver or kidney cancer. Each CDR3 is given with its conserved first and last residue. The D gene is left open where the match is weak. Expanded clones get a size class; other rows say once, few or many, or leave the size out.

D gene,V gene,J gene,clone size,CDR3 protein,CDR3 DNA
TRBD1,TRBV6-6,TRBJ1-2,.,CASSPPAGGSHGYTF,TGTGCCAGCAGTCCCCCCGCAGGGGGGTCCCATGGCTACACCTTC
TRBD1,TRBV6-5,TRBJ1-2,.,CASSYEGAYGYTF,TGTGCCAGCAGTTACGAGGGGGCCTATGGCTACACCTTC
TRBD1,TRBV7-2,TRBJ2-5,.,CASSRTGTGGETQYF,TGTGCCAGCAGTCGAACCGGGACAGGGGGGGAGACCCAGTACTTC
.,TRBV18,TRBJ2-7,.,CASSPQTGGVHEQYF,TGTGCCAGCTCACCACAGACCGGCGGGGTCCACGAGCAGTACTTC
TRBD1,TRBV6-5,TRBJ1-2,.,CASSYSLGGDYGYTF,TGTGCCAGCAGTTACTCTTTAGGGGGCGACTATGGCTACACCTTC
TRBD2,TRBV6-1,TRBJ2-3,.,CASRRGDLPTDTQYF,TGTGCCAGCAGACGGGGGGACCTTCCCACAGATACGCAGTATTTT
TRBD1,TRBV6-6,TRBJ2-7,.,CASSRDSGSYEQYF,TGTGCCAGCAGCCGGGACAGCGGCTCCTACGAGCAGTACTTC
TRBD1,TRBV10-1,TRBJ1-1,.,CASSRGQGITEAFF,TGCGCCAGCAGTCGGGGACAGGGTATCACTGAAGCTTTCTTT
TRBD1,TRBV4-1,TRBJ1-3,.,CASSQDPSRQGSSGNTIYF,TGCGCCAGCAGCCAAGATCCCTCCCGACAGGGTAGCTCTGGAAACACCATATATTTT
TRBD2,TRBV2,TRBJ2-2,.,CASSYPTTSGGGTGELFF,TGTGCCAGCAGTTACCCCACGACTAGCGGGGGGGGCACCGGGGAGCTGTTTTTT
.,TRBV15,TRBJ1-4,once,CATSRVGGSEKLFF,TGTGCCACCAGCAGAGTGGGGGGTAGTGAAAAACTGTTTTTT
TRBD1,TRBV27,TRBJ2-2,.,CASRGQGAANTGELFF,TGTGCCAGCAGGGGACAGGGCGCTGCGAACACCGGGGAGCTGTTTTTT
TRBD1,TRBV29-1,TRBJ1-6,.,CSVADRDHNSPLHF,TGCAGCGTAGCGGACAGGGACCATAATTCACCCCTCCACTTT
.,TRBV2,TRBJ2-5,.,CASSELQETQYF,TGTGCCAGCAGTGAACTACAAGAGACCCAGTACTTC
.,TRBV7-8,TRBJ2-1,.,CASSPRRQQSGDEQFF,TGTGCCAGCAGCCCCCGCCGACAGCAATCGGGCGATGAGCAGTTCTTC
TRBD2,TRBV10-3,TRBJ2-3,.,CAIRRGFDTDTQYF,TGTGCCATCAGGCGGGGGTTTGACACAGATACGCAGTATTTT
.,TRBV7-9,TRBJ1-1,.,CASSLGGDKNTEAFF,TGTGCCAGCAGCTTAGGAGGGGATAAAAACACTGAAGCTTTCTTT
TRBD1,TRBV7-6,TRBJ2-2,once,CASSPRTGANTGELFF,TGTGCCAGCAGCCCCAGGACAGGGGCGAACACCGGGGAGCTGTTTTTT
.,TRBV30,TRBJ2-7,.,CAWASRGGYEQYF,TGTGCCTGGGCGTCCAGGGGCGGCTACGAGCAGTACTTC
.,TRBV2,TRBJ1-6,few,CASSEAFPGSYNSPLHF,TGTGCCAGCAGTGAAGCGTTTCCAGGGAGCTATAATTCACCCCTCCACTTT
.,TRBV7-8,TRBJ2-2,.,CASSYANGPGTGELFF,TGTGCCAGCAGCTACGCCAACGGTCCCGGTACCGGGGAGCTGTTTTTT
TRBD1,TRBV13,TRBJ2-3,.,CASSQPQGLNTDTQYF,TGTGCCAGCAGTCAACCACAGGGGCTTAACACAGATACGCAGTATTTT
.,TRBV6-1,TRBJ2-3,.,CASWGWAGDTDTQYF,TGTGCCAGCTGGGGGTGGGCAGGGGACACAGATACGCAGTATTTT
TRBD2,TRBV5-1,TRBJ2-2,.,CASSAGLAGVTGELFF,TGCGCCAGCAGCGCCGGACTAGCGGGGGTCACCGGGGAGCTGTTTTTT
.,TRBV30,TRBJ1-2,once,CAWSVNYGYTF,TGTGCCTGGAGTGTGAATTATGGCTACACCTTC
TRBD2,TRBV2,TRBJ2-1,once,CASWGGSEQFF,TGTGCCAGCTGGGGGGGGTCTGAGCAGTTCTTC
TRBD1,TRBV14,TRBJ1-2,.,CASSLRDRPYGYTF,TGTGCCAGCAGCCTGAGGGACAGGCCCTATGGCTACACCTTC
.,TRBV9,TRBJ2-5,few,CASSVEQHHKETQYF,TGTGCCAGCAGCGTAGAACAGCATCATAAAGAGACCCAGTACTTC
.,TRBV7-9,TRBJ2-3,.,CASSLDGGRADTQYF,TGTGCCAGCAGCTTAGACGGGGGTAGGGCAGATACGCAGTATTTT
.,TRBV19,TRBJ1-5,.,CASSIGGPNQPQHF,TGTGCCAGTAGTATAGGGGGCCCCAATCAGCCCCAGCATTTT
TRBD1,TRBV6-1,TRBJ1-5,.,CASSGEDRAMQPQHF,TGTGCCAGCAGTGGAGAGGACAGGGCTATGCAGCCCCAGCATTTT
.,TRBV9,TRBJ2-5,.,CASSVGLARQETQYF,TGTGCCAGCAGCGTAGGGCTAGCGCGACAAGAGACCCAGTACTTC
TRBD1,TRBV5-4,TRBJ1-1,.,CASSLDRGLNTEAFF,TGTGCCAGCAGTTTGGACAGGGGATTGAACACTGAAGCTTTCTTT
.,TRBV6-1,TRBJ1-4,.,CASRSGTANEKLFF,TGTGCCAGCAGGTCGGGGACGGCTAATGAAAAACTGTTTTTT
.,TRBV11-2,TRBJ2-7,.,CASSLVGNEYF,TGTGCCAGCAGCTTAGTCGGGAATGAGTACTTC
.,TRBV30,TRBJ1-2,.,CAWSVGQVVGYTF,TGTGCCTGGAGTGTGGGGCAGGTTGTCGGCTACACCTTC
.,TRBV6-1,TRBJ2-2,.,CASTAPRVYTGELFF,TGTGCCAGCACTGCGCCTAGGGTTTACACCGGGGAGCTGTTTTTT
.,TRBV6-5,TRBJ1-2,.,CASTKSGLYGYTF,TGTGCCAGCACTAAGTCAGGGTTATATGGCTACACCTTC
.,TRBV18,TRBJ1-2,.,CASSQQGSGYTF,TGTGCCAGCTCACAACAGGGATCTGGCTACACCTTC